The 30 T cell receptor beta chains in this list originate from one sample, sequenced in a study of blood T cell repertoires in COVID-19. Clones were sequenced by immunoSEQ multiplex PCR, and TCRdb holds only the in-frame ones, with some missing. The data show about 120,000 clones, over 75% seen once. Sequencing input: peripheral blood. The receptors stem from a man in his fifties or sixties with acute or convalescent COVID-19.

V usage is TRBV6-1 and J usage is TRBJ2-2; 12 positions agree with TRBD2. CDR1 and CDR2 (germline): MNHNS, SASEGT. This CDR3 is built from 20 residues. V was pared by 2 bases and J by 3 bases, with 13 bases of the junction left unmatched. The CDR3 nucleotides are TGTGCCAGCAGTGAACACCTGGGGCTAGCGGGAGGGCAAGACACCGGGGAGCTGTTTTTT. Protein product: CASSEHLGLAGGQDTGELFF.

The chain joins TRBV29-1 to TRBJ2-3; 14 bases line up with TRBD2. From germline, CDR1 is SQVTM and CDR2 ANQGSEA. V lost 6 bases, J lost 5 bases, and 10 bases stayed unmatched. The CDR3 is made up of 16 amino acids. DNA of the CDR3: TGCAGCGTGGGGCCGGGACTAGCGGGAGTCGGAGATACGCAGTATTTT. Amino acids: CSVGPGLAGVGDTQYF.

V usage is TRBV9 and J usage is TRBJ2-1; 7 bases line up with TRBD2. The CDR3 length is 16 residues. The junction had 3 bases not matched to a gene; V was cut back by 0 bases and J by 0 bases. The germline CDR1 and CDR2 sequences are SGDLS and YYNGEE. The CDR3 protein is CASSVGASGSYNEQFF. In DNA form, the CDR3 reads TGTGCCAGCAGCGTAGGAGCTAGCGGCTCCTACAATGAGCAGTTCTTC.

The rearrangement joins TRBV4-3 to TRBJ2-3, with 8 bases identical to TRBD2. Germline V gene data show CDR1 as LGHNA and CDR2 as YSLEER. V lost 0 bases and J lost 2; bases outside the gene matches: 7. The CDR3 is 17 amino acids. The CDR3 DNA sequence: TGCGCCAGCAGCCAAGATTTGTCGGGAGGGTCCACAGATACGCAGTATTTT. It codes for CASSQDLSGGSTDTQYF.

The V and J genes are TRBV7-9 and TRBJ1-1; a possible D gene is TRBD1 (5 bases). Germline lookup yields CDR1 SEHNR and CDR2 FQNEAQ (reference sequence). V was shortened by 5 bases and J by 6 bases, with 13 bases between the two germline ends. This CDR3 contains 13 residues. CDR3 DNA sequence: TGTGCCAGCAGCCCGCCAGACAGATCTGAAGCTTTCTTT. It yields the protein CASSPPDRSEAFF.

This chain links TRBV6-5 with TRBJ2-7, with 10 positions matching TRBD2. CDR1 and CDR2 (germline): MNHEY, SVGAGI. The CDR3 runs 14 residues. The V segment lost 6 bases and the J segment 4 bases; nucleotides outside the gene matches: 6. The CDR3: CASRPGLASYEQYF. DNA for the CDR3: TGTGCCAGCAGGCCGGGACTAGCGAGTTACGAGCAGTACTTC.

The rearrangement links TRBV6-5 to TRBJ1-2; D gene uncertain. V was pared by 2 bases and J by 4 bases, with 8 bases between. Germline lookup yields CDR1 MNHEY and CDR2 SVGAGI. The CDR3 loop spans 13 amino acids. CDR3 bases: TGTGCCAGCAGTTACCAGGAGGGCTATGGCTACACCTTC. It translates to CASSYQEGYGYTF.

This chain joins TRBV18 and TRBJ2-7; 11 bases match TRBD1. The germline V gene has CDR1 KGHSH and CDR2 LQKENI. Trimming at V came to 3 bases and at J to 4 bases, leaving 2 bases not matched to a gene. The CDR3 is 14 residues long. As DNA, the CDR3 is TGTGCCAGCTCACCCGGGGACAGGGGGTACGAGCAGTACTTC. Protein product: CASSPGDRGYEQYF.

CDR3 DNA sequence: TGTGCCAGCAGTTCGGGACAGCCTTGGGGTGGCTACACCTTC. Its translation: CASSSGQPWGGYTF. This chain links TRBV28 with TRBJ1-2; 7 bases agree with TRBD1. With 4 bases clipped from V and 7 bases from J, the junction kept 9 bases outside the gene matches. The germline CDR1 and CDR2 sequences are MDHEN and SYDVKM. The CDR3 runs to 14 residues.

This chain uses TRBV30 with TRBJ1-1; possible D gene TRBD1, 6 bases. The V end was cut by 3 bases, the J end by 1 base, with 12 bases between. Germline V gene sequence: CDR1 GTSNPN, CDR2 SVGIG (reference sequence). CDR3 length: 14 amino acids. CDR3 sequence reads: CAWRIRGRNTEAFF. CDR3 sequence (DNA): TGTGCCTGGAGGATTAGGGGGAGGAACACTGAAGCTTTCTTT.

The chain is built from TRBV19 and TRBJ1-1, with a tentative D call TRBD1 (5 bases). The CDR3 spans 14 residues. V lost 6 bases to trimming and J lost 4 bases, with 15 bases between them. The germline CDR1 and CDR2 sequences are LNHDA and SQIVND (reference sequence). The CDR3 DNA sequence: TGTGCCAGTAGGCCAGAATCAGGGCCCACTGAAGCTTTCTTT. Translating it yields CASRPESGPTEAFF.

This chain links TRBV10-3 with TRBJ2-7; possibly TRBD2 for D (5 bases). The length of the CDR3 is 13 residues. Germline-derived CDR1 and CDR2 are ENHRY and SYGVKD. V lost 2 bases and J lost 3, with 8 bases in between. As DNA, the CDR3 is TGTGCCATCAGTGAGAACAGCGGCTACGAGCAGTACTTC. Translated, it gives CAISENSGYEQYF.

This chain joins TRBV4-3 and TRBJ1-2; 7 bases fit TRBD1. The CDR3 loop spans 15 amino acids. Looked up from germline, CDR1 is LGHNA and CDR2 is YSLEER. Unmatched junction bases numbered 9, after V lost 0 bases and J lost 8 bases. CDR3 region: CASSQDPRGEWGYTF. The CDR3 DNA sequence: TGCGCCAGCAGCCAAGATCCCAGGGGGGAATGGGGCTACACCTTC.

This clone was found a few times. This sequence joins TRBV6-2 or TRBV6-3 and TRBJ2-1; tentative D call: TRBD2 (5 bases). Per germline, CDR1 MNHEY and CDR2 SVGEGT. CDR3 length equals 17 residues. The V and J ends lost 2 bases and 0 bases respectively, with 14 bases between them. The CDR3 is CASSYESAGSSYNEQFF. The CDR3 region has the DNA TGTGCCAGCAGTTACGAATCGGCGGGTAGCTCCTACAATGAGCAGTTCTTC.

This sequence joins TRBV7-2 and TRBJ1-5; D ambiguous. The CDR3 loop spans 15 amino acids. Trimming took 3 bases from V and 5 from J, leaving 14 bases between them. Germline V gene lookup returns CDR1 SGHTA and CDR2 FQGNSA. The CDR3 reads CASSFSDLSYQPQHF. CDR3 nucleotides: TGTGCCAGCAGCTTTAGCGACCTTTCTTATCAGCCCCAGCATTTT.

The V call is TRBV2, the J call TRBJ2-1; maybe TRBD2 (5 bases). V was trimmed by 0 bases and J by 9 bases, leaving 9 bases between them. The V gene's germline CDR1 is SNHLY and CDR2 FYNNEI. The CDR3 length is 13 residues. The CDR3 spells CASSEALRGEQFF. The CDR3 bases are TGTGCCAGCAGTGAAGCGCTTCGGGGTGAGCAGTTCTTC.

V is TRBV29-1 and J is TRBJ1-2; 7 bases are shared with TRBD1. Germline CDR1 SQVTM, CDR2 ANQGSEA. After removal of 7 bases from V and 4 bases from J, the junction contained 9 bases not matched to a gene. The CDR3 is made up of 13 amino acids. DNA for the CDR3: TGCAGCGCTCTGACAGGGAGAGGCTATGGCTACACCTTC. This gives the protein CSALTGRGYGYTF.

Details on this clone: The same CDR3 also results from other DNA sequences found in this sample. The V call is TRBV29-1, the J call TRBJ2-5; 8 positions match TRBD2. The V gene's germline CDR1 is SQVTM and CDR2 ANQGSEA. The CDR3 has 12 residues. Trimming at V came to 3 bases and at J to 7 bases, leaving 4 bases not matched to a gene. The CDR3 DNA reads TGCAGCGTTGAGGGACTAGAGGGGACCCAGTACTTC. It specifies CSVEGLEGTQYF.

The chain uses TRBV2 and TRBJ1-6, with a possible D match to TRBD1 (5 bases). The V end was cut by 8 bases, the J end by 6 bases, with 17 bases between. Per germline, CDR1 SNHLY and CDR2 FYNNEI. This CDR3 contains 15 residues. CDR3 DNA: TGTGCCAGCCACCTGACAGTGCCTATTAATTCACCCCTCCACTTT. Its protein product is CASHLTVPINSPLHF. The variable domain in full, with the rest retrieved from reference TRBV2 and TRBJ1-6, is EPEVTQTPSHQVTQMGQEVILRCVPISNHLYFYWYRQILGQKVEFLVSFYNNEISEKSEIFDDQFSVERPDGSNFTLKIRSTKLEDSAMYFCASHLTVPINSPLHFGNGTRLTVT.

The gene calls are TRBV19 and TRBJ2-7; tentative D call: TRBD1 (5 bases). Trimming removed 9 bases from V and 4 bases from J, with 10 bases in between. The length of the CDR3 is 11 residues. From germline, CDR1 is LNHDA and CDR2 SQIVND (reference sequence). CDR3 loop: CASGQIYEQYF. CDR3 bases: TGTGCCAGCGGACAAATTTACGAGCAGTACTTC.

Here the CDR3 reads CASSPGPDGPQHF. DNA for the CDR3: TGTGCCAGCTCACCAGGGCCCGATGGGCCCCAGCATTTT. The V and J genes are TRBV18 and TRBJ1-5; no clear D. The CDR3 consists of 13 residues. The germline V and J ends were trimmed by 2 bases and 9 bases, with 11 bases remaining between them. Germline CDR1 and CDR2: KGHSH and LQKENI.

The CDR3 region is CASSLVASDYNEQFF. The CDR3, as DNA: TGTGCCAGCAGCTTAGTGGCTAGCGATTACAATGAGCAGTTCTTC. This chain connects TRBV7-2 to TRBJ2-1, with D possibly being TRBD2 (6 bases). Trimming pared 1 base from V and 4 bases from J, leaving 11 bases between. CDR1 is SGHTA and CDR2 is FQGNSA in the germline V gene. The CDR3 length is 15 residues.

Remarks on this clone: The sample has other DNA sequences that encode this CDR3 too. The chain combines TRBV3-1 (or the pseudogene TRBV3-2) with TRBJ1-5; D is ambiguous. This CDR3 has 12 residues. V lost 1 base and J lost 6, with 4 bases in between. Germline V gene data show CDR1 as LGHDT and CDR2 as YNNKEL (reference sequence). The CDR3 spells CASSQGRQPQHF. The DNA for the CDR3 is TGTGCCAGCAGCCAAGGTCGTCAGCCCCAGCATTTT.

The chain links TRBV28 to TRBJ2-3; D uncertain. The CDR3 length is 13 residues. Germline lookup yields CDR1 MDHEN and CDR2 SYDVKM. Trimming left V 6 bases short and J 2 bases short, with 9 bases between. The CDR3: CASRTSITDTQYF. CDR3 in DNA: TGTGCCAGCAGGACATCTATCACAGATACGCAGTATTTT.

The genes are TRBV11-3 and TRBJ2-3, with 12 bases lining up with TRBD1. Trimming at V came to 4 bases and at J to 4 bases, leaving 6 bases not matched to a gene. Germline loops: CDR1 SGHNT, CDR2 YENEEA. CDR3 length: 16 amino acids. This chain's CDR3 is CASSSSGTGGADTQYF. DNA of the CDR3: TGTGCCAGCAGCTCCTCCGGGACAGGGGGCGCAGATACGCAGTATTTT.

V and J are TRBV19 and TRBJ2-1; TRBD2 matches 8 bases. The J segment lost 7 bases and the V segment lost 4 bases, leaving 6 bases of the junction unmatched. CDR1 LNHDA and CDR2 SQIVND come from the germline V gene (reference sequence). There are 14 residues in the CDR3. The CDR3 region is CASSTHGTRNEQFF. Written as DNA, the CDR3 is TGTGCCAGTAGTACCCATGGGACTAGGAATGAGCAGTTCTTC. The full variable domain, in which reference TRBV19 and TRBJ2-1 provide the parts outside the CDR3, is DGGITQSPKYLFRKEGQNVTLSCEQNLNHDAMYWYRQDPGQGLRLIYYSQIVNDFQKGDIAEGYSVSREKKESFPLTVTSAQKNPTAFYLCASSTHGTRNEQFFGPGTRLTVL.

V is TRBV10-3 and J is TRBJ2-3, with a weak D call TRBD2 (5 bases). This CDR3 spans 13 amino acids. The V end lost 3 bases, the J end lost 6 bases, and 10 bases lay between the germline ends. The V gene's germline CDR1 is ENHRY and CDR2 SYGVKD. CDR3 sequence reads: CAISDRGEDTQYF. Here the CDR3 DNA reads TGTGCCATCAGTGATCGGGGAGAGGATACGCAGTATTTT.

The V gene is TRBV7-2, the J gene TRBJ2-3; 9 bases map to TRBD2. Germline values: CDR1 SGHTA, CDR2 FQGNSA. After removal of 1 base from V and 7 bases from J, the junction contained 9 bases not matched to a gene. The CDR3 extends over 16 amino acids. In DNA, the CDR3 is TGTGCCAGCAGCTTAGATCTAGCGGGATTGGCTAATACGCAGTATTTT. Amino acids: CASSLDLAGLANTQYF.

This chain joins TRBV13 and TRBJ2-3; TRBD2 aligns across 10 bases. CDR1 PRHDT and CDR2 FYEKMQ come from the germline V gene (reference sequence). The CDR3 is 16 residues long. Germline trimming cut 5 bases from V and 0 bases from J; bases unmatched to any gene: 5. CDR3 bases: TGTGCCAGCAGCCTGCTAGCGGGGGCTAGCACAGATACGCAGTATTTT. Its protein is CASSLLAGASTDTQYF.

This sequence joins TRBV9 and TRBJ2-5, with D tentatively TRBD1 (6 bases). The CDR3 has 15 residues. With 4 bases removed from V and 4 bases from J, the gap between germline ends came to 17 bases. Germline CDR1 SGDLS, CDR2 YYNGEE. Written as DNA, the CDR3 is TGTGCCAGCAGCTCCGGACAGAGCCCAAGAGAGACCCAGTACTTC. As protein: CASSSGQSPRETQYF. The full variable domain, completed using reference TRBV9 and TRBJ2-5, is DSGVTQTPKHLITATGQRVTLRCSPRSGDLSVYWYQQSLDQGLQFLIQYYNGEERAKGNILERFSAQQFPDLHSELNLSSLELGDSALYFCASSSGQSPRETQYFGPGTRLLVL.